Below, 20 T cell receptor beta chains from the same sample are listed, as sequenced in a study of shared clonotypes between healthy human individuals (dated by TCRdb to about 2020). Library construction relied on the immunoSEQ multiplex PCR assay. In TCRdb, the immuneACCESS table is reduced to in-frame sequences with V and J assigned. These tables do not hold every clone; where another copy was compared, an unresolved V gene accounts for under half, and the others remain unexplained. The sample profile shows some 580,000 clones; about 97% of them were found once. The ten largest make up 0.045% to 0.06% of the sample. The sample consisted of naive CD4+ T cells sorted from blood. Interpreted using the paper, the cell subset or site label stands for: CD45RA+ positively selected. These TCRs come from a woman aged 25 to 39 in good health.

The gene calls are TRBV11-1 and TRBJ1-1; 9 nucleotides match TRBD1. From germline, CDR1 is SGHAT and CDR2 FQDESV (reference sequence). The CDR3 has 15 residues. V dropped 6 bases and J dropped 6; count of bases not matched to a gene: 11. CDR3 loop: CASRSLDRGKAEAFF. DNA of the CDR3: TGTGCCAGCAGATCCCTGGACAGGGGAAAGGCTGAAGCTTTCTTT.

The rearrangement links TRBV10-1 to TRBJ2-3; D remains unclear. The germline V gene encodes CDR1 WNHNN and CDR2 SYGVQD (reference sequence). This CDR3 contains 14 residues. V was shortened by 0 bases and J by 1 base, with 5 bases between the two germline ends. The CDR3 DNA sequence: TGCGCCAGCAGTGAGTCGGTAGGCACAGATACGCAGTATTTT. Encoded protein: CASSESVGTDTQYF.

V usage is TRBV7-9 and J usage is TRBJ2-6, with D uncertain. The V and J ends lost 3 bases and 0 bases respectively, with 9 bases between them. Germline values: CDR1 SEHNR, CDR2 FQNEAQ (reference sequence). CDR3 length equals 16 residues. CDR3 amino acids: CASSFFRTSGANVLTF. DNA of the CDR3: TGTGCCAGCAGCTTCTTCAGGACCTCTGGGGCCAACGTCCTGACTTTC.

This clone was seen only once. V gene TRBV30 combines with J gene TRBJ2-3; D is unclear. Trimming took 5 bases from V and 2 from J, leaving 11 bases between them. The CDR3 length is 13 residues. CDR1 GTSNPN and CDR2 SVGIG come from the germline V gene (reference sequence). The DNA for the CDR3 is TGTGCCTGGGGGCGCGGAGTCACAGATACGCAGTATTTT. Its protein product is CAWGRGVTDTQYF.

The chain links TRBV6-6 to TRBJ2-6; D is uncertain. This CDR3 has 15 residues. The ends were cut back, 4 bases at V and 2 bases at J, with 9 bases in the middle. Germline CDR1 MNHNY, CDR2 SVGAGI (reference sequence). CDR3 nucleotide sequence: TGTGCCAGCAGTTTCCCCACTACTGGGGCCAACGTCCTGACTTTC. As protein: CASSFPTTGANVLTF.

V and J are TRBV11-2 and TRBJ2-1; D remains ambiguous. The V gene's germline CDR1 is SGHAT and CDR2 FQNNGV. The CDR3 totals 17 residues. Trimming removed 4 bases from V and 4 bases from J, with 20 bases in between. CDR3 nucleotide sequence: TGTGCCAGCAGCTACTTAAGACTCGGCAATTTATACAATGAGCAGTTCTTC. This gives the protein CASSYLRLGNLYNEQFF.

The V gene is TRBV7-2, the J gene TRBJ2-1; weak D call: TRBD2 (5 bases). V lost 2 bases and J lost 0, with 14 bases in between. The CDR3 runs 17 residues. Per germline, CDR1 SGHTA and CDR2 FQGNSA. The CDR3 spells CASSLYVSGSSYNEQFF. CDR3 DNA: TGTGCCAGCAGCTTATACGTCAGTGGGAGCTCCTACAATGAGCAGTTCTTC.

The chain links TRBV6-1 to TRBJ2-7; no reliable D call. Trimming took 2 bases from V and 2 from J, leaving 13 bases between them. Germline CDR1 MNHNS, CDR2 SASEGT. The CDR3 extends over 15 amino acids. The CDR3 DNA reads TGTGCCAGCAGTGAAAACGTTCTCGGTACCTACGAGCAGTACTTC. This translates into CASSENVLGTYEQYF.

The genes are TRBV28 and TRBJ1-3; D possibly corresponds to TRBD1 (5 bases). The V and J ends lost 4 bases and 8 bases respectively, with 18 bases between them. The CDR3 is made up of 15 amino acids. Germline CDR1 MDHEN, CDR2 SYDVKM. CDR3 nucleotide sequence: TGTGCCAGCAGTTCCCGTAGGGGCCCGCGGGACACCATATATTTT. Translation gives CASSSRRGPRDTIYF.

The chain employs TRBV7-2 and TRBJ1-4, with D possibly being TRBD1 (5 bases). The germline CDR1 and CDR2 sequences are SGHTA and FQGNSA. CDR3 length: 15 amino acids. V dropped 7 bases and J dropped 1 base, with 13 bases sitting between them. This CDR3 is CASKLSGGTNEKLFF. As DNA, the CDR3 is TGTGCCAGCAAGCTTAGTGGGGGAACTAATGAAAAACTGTTTTTT.

This chain connects TRBV5-1 to TRBJ1-1; 9 nucleotides match TRBD1. CDR1 is SGHRS, CDR2 YFSETQ, per germline. The CDR3 consists of 15 residues. Trimming removed 2 bases from V and 1 base from J; junction bases left unmatched: 3. CDR3 region: CASSLQGAKNTEAFF. DNA for the CDR3: TGCGCCAGCAGCTTACAGGGGGCAAAGAACACTGAAGCTTTCTTT.

The chain has TRBV4-1 and TRBJ1-3; a weak D match, TRBD1 (6 bases). The CDR3 extends over 16 amino acids. The germline V gene encodes CDR1 MGHRA and CDR2 YSYEKL. The V end lost 0 bases, the J end lost 6 bases, and 15 bases lay between the germline ends. In DNA, the CDR3 is TGCGCCAGCAGCCAAGAAAGGGGGGGCTGGGAAAACACCATATATTTT. Protein: CASSQERGGWENTIYF.

This rearrangement joins TRBV19 to TRBJ2-7; the match to TRBD2 covers 7 bases. Germline values: CDR1 LNHDA, CDR2 SQIVND (reference sequence). The V gene end was trimmed by 4 bases and the J gene end by 8 bases; junction bases not matched to a gene: 11. This CDR3 contains 14 residues. CDR3 sequence (DNA): TGTGCCAGTAGTAGCGGGGCGGGAGAGTTAAAGCAGTACTTC. Protein sequence: CASSSGAGELKQYF. Based on the CDR3 plus reference TRBV19 and TRBJ2-7, the full variable domain is DGGITQSPKYLFRKEGQNVTLSCEQNLNHDAMYWYRQDPGQGLRLIYYSQIVNDFQKGDIAEGYSVSREKKESFPLTVTSAQKNPTAFYLCASSSGAGELKQYFGPGTRLTVT.

The chain has TRBV4-1 and TRBJ1-3, with 7 nucleotides matching TRBD1. CDR1 MGHRA and CDR2 YSYEKL come from the germline V gene. V was pared by 8 bases and J by 3 bases, with 16 bases of the junction left unmatched. The length of the CDR3 is 17 residues. Here the CDR3 DNA reads TGCGCCAGCTCCCACCTGTCGGGAGGGGGCATTGGAAACACCATATATTTT. It yields the protein CASSHLSGGGIGNTIYF.

The rearrangement joins TRBV28 to TRBJ1-3; D is undetermined. CDR1 MDHEN and CDR2 SYDVKM come from the germline V gene. The V and J ends lost 2 bases and 0 bases respectively, with 14 bases between them. The CDR3 spans 17 residues. The DNA for the CDR3 is TGTGCCAGCAGTTTAAGTGGCAGAAGGACCTCTGGAAACACCATATATTTT. Translation: CASSLSGRRTSGNTIYF.

V usage is TRBV28 and J usage is TRBJ2-7; D remains unclear. The CDR3 loop spans 12 amino acids. Germline-derived CDR1 and CDR2 are MDHEN and SYDVKM. V lost 8 bases to trimming and J lost 0 bases, with 8 bases between them. The CDR3 nucleotides read TGTGCCAGCCAGGAGAGCTCCTACGAGCAGTACTTC. This encodes CASQESSYEQYF.

J is TRBJ2-5 and V is TRBV7-9; D unresolved. The V and J ends lost 2 bases and 2 bases respectively, with 12 bases between them. The CDR3 runs to 15 residues. The germline V gene has CDR1 SEHNR and CDR2 FQNEAQ (reference sequence). Written as DNA, the CDR3 is TGTGCCAGCAGCTTATCGCGTCAAAAACAAGAGACCCAGTACTTC. Its protein is CASSLSRQKQETQYF.

This rearrangement joins TRBV5-1 to TRBJ1-1; D unclear. This CDR3 is built from 13 residues. Trimming removed 5 bases at V and 6 bases at J, with 14 bases between. The germline CDR1 and CDR2 sequences are SGHRS and YFSETQ. The CDR3 here is CASRHTTDAEAFF. CDR3 DNA sequence: TGCGCCAGCAGGCATACAACAGACGCTGAAGCTTTCTTT. Complete variable domain (other parts from reference TRBV5-1 and TRBJ1-1): KAGVTQTPRYLIKTRGQQVTLSCSPISGHRSVSWYQQTPGQGLQFLFEYFSETQRNKGNFPGRFSGRQFSNSRSEMNVSTLELGDSALYLCASRHTTDAEAFFGQGTRLTVV.

This clone was recorded only once. This rearrangement joins TRBV2 to TRBJ2-5; D uncertain. V gave up 3 bases and J gave up 7 bases, with 12 bases separating them. This CDR3 spans 13 amino acids. Germline CDR1 SNHLY, CDR2 FYNNEI. The DNA of the CDR3 is TGTGCCAGCAGTGACGTGGGATCTGGGACCCAGTACTTC. Protein product: CASSDVGSGTQYF. The full variable domain, with the rest looked up from reference TRBV2 and TRBJ2-5, is EPEVTQTPSHQVTQMGQEVILRCVPISNHLYFYWYRQILGQKVEFLVSFYNNEISEKSEIFDDQFSVERPDGSNFTLKIRSTKLEDSAMYFCASSDVGSGTQYFGPGTRLLVL.

This chain connects TRBV7-9 to TRBJ2-3; D remains ambiguous. With 6 bases removed from V and 3 bases from J, the gap between germline ends came to 25 bases. CDR3 length equals 18 residues. Germline CDR1 and CDR2: SEHNR and FQNEAQ (reference sequence). CDR3 region: CASRVPRAAFGVTDTQYF. The CDR3 region has the DNA TGTGCCAGCAGAGTACCCCGGGCGGCCTTCGGAGTAACAGATACGCAGTATTTT.